The clone carrying this T cell receptor (beta chain) has a handful of counts. The same CDR3 is also encoded by other DNA sequences in this sample. Germline-derived CDR1 and CDR2 are MDHEN and SYDVKM. V was pared by 3 bases and J by 8 bases, with 10 bases between. CDR3 length: 12 amino acids. This specimen comes from a study of blood T cell repertoires in COVID-19. Overall study: Acute and convalescent COVID-19 samples came from the United States, Italy and Spain. T cells, B-cell-depleted T cells, or PBMCs supplied cDNA or gDNA.

As processed by the authors: For nucleated cells, counts were estimated from reference gene primer amplification. Libraries were prepared by immunoSEQ multiplex PCR; TCRdb keeps only in-frame clonotypes and omits some of them. That table is the source of V, J and clone size, and D and trimming were worked out from the DNA. The data contain some 100,000 clones, roughly 83% of them singletons. The V call is TRBV28, the J call TRBJ1-2, with D tentatively TRBD1 (5 bases). The material sequenced was peripheral blood. The origin of this receptor is a woman aged 60-75 years with acute or convalescent COVID-19. CDR3 region: CASSFGGDGYTF. The CDR3 nucleotides are TGTGCCAGCAGTTTCGGGGGGGACGGCTACACCTTC.